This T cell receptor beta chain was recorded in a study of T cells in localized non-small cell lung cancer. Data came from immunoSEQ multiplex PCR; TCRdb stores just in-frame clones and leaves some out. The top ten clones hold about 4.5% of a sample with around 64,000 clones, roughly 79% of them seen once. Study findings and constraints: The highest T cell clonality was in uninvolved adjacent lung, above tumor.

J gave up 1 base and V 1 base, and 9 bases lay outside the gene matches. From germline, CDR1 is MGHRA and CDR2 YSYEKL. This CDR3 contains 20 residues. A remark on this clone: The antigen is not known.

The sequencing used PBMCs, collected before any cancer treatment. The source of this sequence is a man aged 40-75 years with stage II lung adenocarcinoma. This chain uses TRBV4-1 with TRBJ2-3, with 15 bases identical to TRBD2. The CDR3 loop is CASSQGGLAGGQSGTDTQYF. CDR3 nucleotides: TGCGCCAGCAGCCAAGGCGGACTAGCGGGAGGGCAGTCTGGCACAGATACGCAGTATTTT.